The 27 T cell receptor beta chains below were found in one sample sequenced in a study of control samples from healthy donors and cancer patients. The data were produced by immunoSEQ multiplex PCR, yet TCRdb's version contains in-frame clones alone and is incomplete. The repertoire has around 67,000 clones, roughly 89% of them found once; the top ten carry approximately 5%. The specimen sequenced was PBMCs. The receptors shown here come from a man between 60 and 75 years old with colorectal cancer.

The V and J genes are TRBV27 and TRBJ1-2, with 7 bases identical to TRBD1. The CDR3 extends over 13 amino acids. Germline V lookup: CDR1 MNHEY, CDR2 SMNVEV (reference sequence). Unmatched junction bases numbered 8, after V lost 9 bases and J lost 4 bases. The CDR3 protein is CASTRTGSYGYTF. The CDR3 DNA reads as TGTGCCAGTACTAGGACAGGCTCCTATGGCTACACCTTC.

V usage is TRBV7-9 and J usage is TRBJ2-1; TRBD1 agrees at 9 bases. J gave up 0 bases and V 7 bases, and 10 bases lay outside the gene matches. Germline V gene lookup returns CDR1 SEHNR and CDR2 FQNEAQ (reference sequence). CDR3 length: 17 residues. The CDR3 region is CASIYLQGASSYNEQFF. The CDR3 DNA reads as TGTGCCAGCATTTATTTACAGGGGGCAAGCTCCTACAATGAGCAGTTCTTC.

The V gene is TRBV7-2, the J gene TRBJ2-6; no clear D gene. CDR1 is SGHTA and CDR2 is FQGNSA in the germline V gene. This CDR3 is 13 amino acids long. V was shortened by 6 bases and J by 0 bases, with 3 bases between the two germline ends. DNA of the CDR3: TGTGCCAGCAGACTCTCTGGGGCCAACGTCCTGACTTTC. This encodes CASRLSGANVLTF.

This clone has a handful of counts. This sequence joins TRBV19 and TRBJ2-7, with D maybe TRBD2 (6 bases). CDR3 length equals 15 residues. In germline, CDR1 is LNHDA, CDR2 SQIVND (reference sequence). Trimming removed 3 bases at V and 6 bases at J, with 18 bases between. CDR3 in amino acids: CASSIGFGGTGEQYF. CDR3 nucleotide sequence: TGTGCCAGTAGTATCGGGTTTGGGGGGACCGGCGAGCAGTACTTC.

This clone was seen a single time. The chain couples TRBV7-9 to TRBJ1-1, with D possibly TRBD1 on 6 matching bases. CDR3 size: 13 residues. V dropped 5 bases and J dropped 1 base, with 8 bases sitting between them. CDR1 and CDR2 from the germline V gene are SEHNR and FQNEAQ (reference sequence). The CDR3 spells CASSRGGNTEAFF. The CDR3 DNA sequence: TGTGCCAGCAGCCGAGGGGGGAACACTGAAGCTTTCTTT. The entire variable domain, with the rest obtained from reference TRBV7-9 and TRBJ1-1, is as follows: DTGVSQNPRHKITKRGQNVTFRCDPISEHNRLYWYRQTLGQGPEFLTYFQNEAQLEKSRLLSDRFSAERPKGSFSTLEIQRTEQGDSAMYLCASSRGGNTEAFFGQGTRLTVV.

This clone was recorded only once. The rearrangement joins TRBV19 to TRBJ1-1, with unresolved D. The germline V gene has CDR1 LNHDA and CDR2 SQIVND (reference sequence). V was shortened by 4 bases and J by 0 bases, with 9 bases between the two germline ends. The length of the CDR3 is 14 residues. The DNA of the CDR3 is TGTGCCAGTAGTACATCAGTTATGAACACTGAAGCTTTCTTT. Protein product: CASSTSVMNTEAFF.

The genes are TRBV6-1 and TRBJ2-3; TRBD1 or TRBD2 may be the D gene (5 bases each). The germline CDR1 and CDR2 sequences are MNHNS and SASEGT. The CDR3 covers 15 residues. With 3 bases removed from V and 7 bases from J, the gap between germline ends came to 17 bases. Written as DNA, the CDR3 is TGTGCCAGCAGTGAGGAAAAGGGACCGTCCAATACGCAGTATTTT. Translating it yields CASSEEKGPSNTQYF.

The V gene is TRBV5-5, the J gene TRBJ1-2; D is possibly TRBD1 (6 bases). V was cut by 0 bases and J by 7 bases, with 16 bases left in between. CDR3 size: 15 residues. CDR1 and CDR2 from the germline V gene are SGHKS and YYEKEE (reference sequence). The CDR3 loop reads CASSLEASRGSGYTF. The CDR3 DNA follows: TGTGCCAGCAGCTTGGAGGCAAGCAGGGGCAGTGGCTACACCTTC.

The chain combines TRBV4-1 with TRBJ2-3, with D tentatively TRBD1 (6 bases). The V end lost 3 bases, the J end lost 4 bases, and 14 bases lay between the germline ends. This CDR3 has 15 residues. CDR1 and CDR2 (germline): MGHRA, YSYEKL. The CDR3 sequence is CASSHPTQGADTQYF. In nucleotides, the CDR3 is TGCGCCAGCAGCCACCCGACACAGGGCGCAGATACGCAGTATTTT.

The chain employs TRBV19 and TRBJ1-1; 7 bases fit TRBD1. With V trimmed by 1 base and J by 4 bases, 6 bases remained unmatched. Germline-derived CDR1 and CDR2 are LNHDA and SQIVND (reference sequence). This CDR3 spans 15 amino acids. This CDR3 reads CASSIAGRGTTEAFF. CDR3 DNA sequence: TGTGCCAGTAGTATAGCAGGCAGGGGGACCACTGAAGCTTTCTTT.

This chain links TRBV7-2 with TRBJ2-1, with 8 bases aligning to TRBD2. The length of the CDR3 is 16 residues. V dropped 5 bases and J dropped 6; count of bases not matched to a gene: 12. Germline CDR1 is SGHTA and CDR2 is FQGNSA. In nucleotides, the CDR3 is TGTGCCAGCAGCCGGAGGGGGACTAGAGACCGCAATGAGCAGTTCTTC. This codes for CASSRRGTRDRNEQFF.

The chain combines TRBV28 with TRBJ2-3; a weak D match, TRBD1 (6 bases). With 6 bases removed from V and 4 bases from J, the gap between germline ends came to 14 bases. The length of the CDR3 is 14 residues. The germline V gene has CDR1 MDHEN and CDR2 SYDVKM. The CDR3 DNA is TGTGCCAGCAGCCTAATACAGGGACCAGATACGCAGTATTTT. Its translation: CASSLIQGPDTQYF.

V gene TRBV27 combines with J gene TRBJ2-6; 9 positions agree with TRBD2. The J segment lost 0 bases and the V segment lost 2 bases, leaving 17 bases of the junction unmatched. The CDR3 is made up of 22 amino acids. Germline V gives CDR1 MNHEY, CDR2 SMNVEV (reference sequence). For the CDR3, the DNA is TGTGCCAGCAGTTTAAGGAGCCCAGCGGGGGGTATTATAAGCTCTGGGGCCAACGTCCTGACTTTC. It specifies CASSLRSPAGGIISSGANVLTF.

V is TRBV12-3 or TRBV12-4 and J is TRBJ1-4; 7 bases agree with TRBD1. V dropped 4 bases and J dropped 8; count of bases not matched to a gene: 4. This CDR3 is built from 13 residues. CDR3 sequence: CASSSRQGEKLFF. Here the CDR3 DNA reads TGTGCCAGCAGTTCCCGACAGGGCGAAAAACTGTTTTTT.

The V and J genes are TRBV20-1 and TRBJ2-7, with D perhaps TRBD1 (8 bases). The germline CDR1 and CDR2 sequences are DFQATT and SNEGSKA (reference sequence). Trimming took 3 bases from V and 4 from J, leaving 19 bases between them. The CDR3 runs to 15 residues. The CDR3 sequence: CSASSLTGEGYEQYF. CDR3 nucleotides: TGCAGTGCTAGTTCCCTGACAGGGGAGGGGTACGAGCAGTACTTC.

The CDR3 nucleotides read TGTGCCAGCAGCCCCTACCCCGACAGGGGGGATGGCTACACCTTC. This sequence encodes CASSPYPDRGDGYTF. The V gene is TRBV7-8, the J gene TRBJ1-2, with 9 bases that match TRBD1. The CDR3 totals 15 residues. The germline CDR1 and CDR2 sequences are SGHVS and FQNEAQ. The V and J ends lost 5 bases and 6 bases, in that order; junction bases with no gene match: 10.

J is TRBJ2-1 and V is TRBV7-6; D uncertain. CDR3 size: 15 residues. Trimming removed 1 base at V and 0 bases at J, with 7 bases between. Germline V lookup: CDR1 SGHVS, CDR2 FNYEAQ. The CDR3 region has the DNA TGTGCCAGCAGCTTAGTGTCCGACTCCTACAATGAGCAGTTCTTC. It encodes CASSLVSDSYNEQFF.

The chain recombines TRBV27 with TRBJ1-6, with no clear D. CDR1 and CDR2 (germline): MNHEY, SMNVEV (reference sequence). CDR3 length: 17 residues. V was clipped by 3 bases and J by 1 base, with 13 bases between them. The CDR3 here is CASSFGPPGSYNSPLHF. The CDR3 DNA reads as TGTGCCAGCAGTTTCGGACCCCCGGGATCCTATAATTCACCCCTCCACTTT.

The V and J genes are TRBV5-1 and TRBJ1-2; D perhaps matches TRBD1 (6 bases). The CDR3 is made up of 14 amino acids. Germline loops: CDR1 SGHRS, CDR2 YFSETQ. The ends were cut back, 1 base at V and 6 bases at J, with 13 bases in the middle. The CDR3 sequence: CASSLRGAGDGYTF. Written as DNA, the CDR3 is TGCGCCAGCAGCTTGCGGGGGGCGGGAGATGGCTACACCTTC. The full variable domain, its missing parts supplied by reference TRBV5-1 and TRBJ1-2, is KAGVTQTPRYLIKTRGQQVTLSCSPISGHRSVSWYQQTPGQGLQFLFEYFSETQRNKGNFPGRFSGRQFSNSRSEMNVSTLELGDSALYLCASSLRGAGDGYTFGSGTRLTVV.

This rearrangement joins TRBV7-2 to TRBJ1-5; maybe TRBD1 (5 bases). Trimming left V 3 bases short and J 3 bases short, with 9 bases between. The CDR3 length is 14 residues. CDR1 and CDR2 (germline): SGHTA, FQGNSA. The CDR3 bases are TGTGCCAGCAGCTTGGCACAGGACAATCAGCCCCAGCATTTT. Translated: CASSLAQDNQPQHF. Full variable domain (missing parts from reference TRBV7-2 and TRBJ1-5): GAGVSQSPSNKVTEKGKDVELRCDPISGHTALYWYRQSLGQGLEFLIYFQGNSAPDKSGLPSDRFSAERTGGSVSTLTIQRTQQEDSAVYLCASSLAQDNQPQHFGDGTRLSIL.

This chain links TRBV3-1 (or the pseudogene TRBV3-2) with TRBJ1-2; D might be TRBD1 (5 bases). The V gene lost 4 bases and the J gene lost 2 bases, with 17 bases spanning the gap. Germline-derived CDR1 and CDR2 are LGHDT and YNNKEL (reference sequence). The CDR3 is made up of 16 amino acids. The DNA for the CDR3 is TGTGCCAGCAGCCTCCGGGCGGGGGGTGTAAACTATGGCTACACCTTC. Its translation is CASSLRAGGVNYGYTF.

This chain's CDR3 is CASSPTGNQPQHF. The CDR3 nucleotides are TGTGCCAGCAGCCCGACAGGGAATCAGCCCCAGCATTTT. The chain is built from TRBV7-6 and TRBJ1-5; 7 nucleotides line up with TRBD1. CDR1 and CDR2 from the germline V gene are SGHVS and FNYEAQ. V lost 5 bases to trimming and J lost 4 bases; unmatched junction nucleotides: 2. The CDR3 is made up of 13 amino acids.

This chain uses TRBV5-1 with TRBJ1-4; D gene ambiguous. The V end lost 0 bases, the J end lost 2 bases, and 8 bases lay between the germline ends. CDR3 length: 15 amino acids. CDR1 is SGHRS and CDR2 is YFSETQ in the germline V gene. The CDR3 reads CASSLAAGTNEKLFF. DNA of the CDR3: TGCGCCAGCAGCTTGGCCGCAGGCACTAATGAAAAACTGTTTTTT.

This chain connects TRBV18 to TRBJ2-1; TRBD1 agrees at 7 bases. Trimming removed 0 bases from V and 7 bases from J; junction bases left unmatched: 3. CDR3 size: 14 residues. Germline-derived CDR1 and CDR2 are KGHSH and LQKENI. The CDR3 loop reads CASSPPDRANEQFF. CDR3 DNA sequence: TGTGCCAGCTCACCACCCGACAGGGCGAATGAGCAGTTCTTC.

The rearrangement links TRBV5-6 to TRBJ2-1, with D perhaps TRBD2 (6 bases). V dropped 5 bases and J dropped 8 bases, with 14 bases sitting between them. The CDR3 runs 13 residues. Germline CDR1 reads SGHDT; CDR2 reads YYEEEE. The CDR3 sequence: CASRGRHTYEQFF. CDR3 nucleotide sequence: TGTGCCAGCAGGGGGAGGCACACATATGAGCAGTTCTTC. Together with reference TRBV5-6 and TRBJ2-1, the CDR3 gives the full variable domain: DAGVTQSPTHLIKTRGQQVTLRCSPKSGHDTVSWYQQALGQGPQFIFQYYEEEERQRGNFPDRFSGHQFPNYSSELNVNALLLGDSALYLCASRGRHTYEQFFGPGTRLTVL.

The CDR3 region has the DNA TGCGCCAGCAGCCAACCCGGAACAGGGGGCAATCAGCCCCAGCATTTT. It specifies CASSQPGTGGNQPQHF. This chain connects TRBV4-1 to TRBJ1-5; 7 bases match TRBD1. The CDR3 spans 16 residues. From germline, CDR1 is MGHRA and CDR2 YSYEKL. Germline trimming cut 2 bases from V and 2 bases from J; bases unmatched to any gene: 6.

CDR3: CASSLRQGGPLTNYGYTF. As DNA, the CDR3 is TGCGCCAGCAGCCTGCGCCAGGGGGGGCCACTGACTAACTATGGCTACACCTTC. This chain uses TRBV4-3 with TRBJ1-2; 7 nucleotides agree with TRBD1. Unmatched junction bases numbered 14, after V lost 4 bases and J lost 0 bases. Germline V CDR1 and CDR2: LGHNA, YSLEER. CDR3 length: 18 amino acids.